This T cell receptor beta chain was sequenced for a study of T cells in Graves' hyperthyroidism and ophthalmopathy. Germline CDR1 is LGHNA and CDR2 is YSLEER. This CDR3 is 14 amino acids long. The V end was cut by 0 bases, the J end by 2 bases, with 5 bases between. TCR beta CDR3 regions were amplified from RNA. The TCR CDR3 was amplified in a first-round RT-PCR using the HTBI primer set. TCRdb re-analysed the multiplex PCR reads in MiXCR, keeping a single row per CDR3 protein. The sample lists hundreds of thousands of distinct CDR3 sequences, approximately 14% seen once, with roughly 13% in the top ten.

The sample consisted of blood. This TCR derives from a woman in her late teens or twenties with Graves' hyperthyroidism. V usage is TRBV4-3 and J usage is TRBJ2-1; D remains unclear. CDR3 residues: CASSQDRAYNEQFF. In DNA form, the CDR3 reads TGCGCCAGCAGCCAAGACCGGGCCTACAATGAGCAGTTCTTC.